This TCR beta chain was observed in a study of Ad26.COV2.S vaccination and SARS-CoV-2 variants. CDR1 is MNHEY, CDR2 SVGAGI, per germline. V lost 2 bases to trimming and J lost 2 bases, with 10 bases between them. This CDR3 contains 14 residues. Study-wide results and caveats: Spike-specific TCR breadth in vaccine recipients exceeded that seen in placebo recipients.

Treatment noted: some 20 received Ad26.COV2.S at low or high dose, single or two shots; roughly five received placebo; per-sample allocation not given. Day 63 following the first vaccine or placebo injection was when the samples were taken. As regards this clone: The antigen is not known.

TCRdb's table, derived via immunoSEQ multiplex PCR, lists solely in-frame clones and lacks some. The sample carries some 450,000 clones, about 90% recorded once. This chain uses TRBV6-5 with TRBJ2-7; D possibly corresponds to TRBD2 (6 bases). This receptor was taken from a person aged 18 to 65 who received the Ad26.COV2.S COVID-19 vaccine or a placebo. The sample consisted of peripheral blood, taken in a trial of Ad26.COV2.S vaccine versus placebo. The CDR3 sequence is CASSYREFPYEQYF. CDR3 DNA sequence: TGTGCCAGCAGTTACCGGGAGTTCCCCTACGAGCAGTACTTC.